The 29 T cell receptor beta chains in this list originate from one sample, sequenced in a study of blood T cell repertoires in COVID-19. The data were produced by immunoSEQ multiplex PCR, yet TCRdb's version contains in-frame clones alone and is incomplete. The table records roughly 250,000 clones, 80% to 90% of them present only once. Sequencing was performed on PBMCs or T cells enriched from blood (not recorded which). These receptors all come from a woman aged 25 to 39 who had recovered from COVID-19.

This clone was recorded many times. The J gene is TRBJ1-2, the V gene TRBV5-1, with 8 bases that match TRBD1. CDR1 and CDR2 (germline): SGHRS, YFSETQ. CDR3 size: 14 residues. The V segment lost 6 bases and the J segment 5 bases; nucleotides outside the gene matches: 9. The CDR3 coding sequence is TGCGCCAGCAACATCGGACAGGGCATTTATGGCTACACCTTC. Protein product: CASNIGQGIYGYTF.

The rearrangement links TRBV24-1 to TRBJ2-7; 8 bases are shared with TRBD1. Germline-derived CDR1 and CDR2 are KGHDR and SFDVKD. The CDR3 has 16 amino acids. With 3 bases clipped from V and 4 bases from J, the junction kept 10 bases outside the gene matches. CDR3 amino acids: CATSDGRTGLWYEQYF. The CDR3 DNA is TGTGCCACCAGTGATGGCAGGACAGGGTTGTGGTACGAGCAGTACTTC.

The genes are TRBV6-5 and TRBJ2-7; 7 bases align to TRBD2. CDR3 length: 16 residues. After removal of 0 bases from V and 1 base from J, the junction contained 6 bases not matched to a gene. Germline V gene data show CDR1 as MNHEY and CDR2 as SVGAGI. The DNA for the CDR3 is TGTGCCAGCAGTTACTCGGTAACGGGAGGATCCTACGAGCAGTACTTC. Amino acids: CASSYSVTGGSYEQYF.

This sequence joins TRBV30 and TRBJ2-7; a weak D match, TRBD1 (6 bases). The germline V gene encodes CDR1 GTSNPN and CDR2 SVGIG (reference sequence). V lost 2 bases and J 0 bases, leaving 14 bases between the germline ends. This CDR3 has 15 residues. CDR3 loop: CAWSFATGPSYEQYF. CDR3 sequence (DNA): TGTGCCTGGAGTTTTGCGACAGGCCCCTCCTACGAGCAGTACTTC.

The V and J genes are TRBV28 and TRBJ1-5, with 12 bases identical to TRBD1. The germline CDR1 and CDR2 sequences are MDHEN and SYDVKM. The CDR3 contains 17 residues. V lost 6 bases, J lost 3 bases, and 9 bases stayed unmatched. This CDR3 reads CASRPPGQGAPNQPQHF. CDR3 bases: TGTGCCAGCAGACCTCCGGGACAGGGGGCCCCCAATCAGCCCCAGCATTTT.

J is TRBJ1-2 and V is TRBV5-1; D call uncertain. Trimming pared 4 bases from V and 1 base from J, leaving 14 bases between. Germline values: CDR1 SGHRS, CDR2 YFSETQ. The CDR3 contains 15 residues. The CDR3 region has the DNA TGCGCCAGCAGCCCTGGAGGCGGCCGTAACTATGGCTACACCTTC. It translates to CASSPGGGRNYGYTF.

The V call is TRBV11-2, the J call TRBJ1-2; D remains ambiguous. The CDR3 covers 14 residues. V dropped 1 base and J dropped 4 bases, with 10 bases sitting between them. Germline CDR1 and CDR2: SGHAT and FQNNGV. In DNA, the CDR3 is TGTGCCAGCAGCTTAGGTGGGAGTGTCTATGGCTACACCTTC. Protein product: CASSLGGSVYGYTF.

The chain is built from TRBV11-2 and TRBJ2-7, with D tentatively TRBD1 (5 bases). Looked up from germline, CDR1 is SGHAT and CDR2 is FQNNGV. Trimming cost V 2 bases and J 2 bases, with 13 bases left between them. The CDR3 contains 15 residues. CDR3 in amino acids: CASSLYQGPPYEQYF. In DNA form, the CDR3 reads TGTGCCAGCAGCTTATATCAGGGCCCCCCCTACGAGCAGTACTTC.

This chain uses TRBV7-6 with TRBJ2-7, with D possibly matching TRBD2 (5 bases). Germline CDR1 reads SGHVS; CDR2 reads FNYEAQ. Trimming took off 5 bases at V and 4 bases at J, with 12 bases between the two ends. The CDR3 covers 13 residues. The CDR3 sequence is CASSPVSGYEQYF. In DNA form, the CDR3 reads TGTGCCAGCAGCCCTGTCTCGGGGTACGAGCAGTACTTC.

The CDR3 DNA reads as TGTGCCAGCAGCCAGAATACAGATACGCAGTATTTT. This gives the protein CASSQNTDTQYF. This chain joins TRBV11-2 and TRBJ2-3; D not resolved. Trimming removed 5 bases at V and 3 bases at J, with 6 bases between. This CDR3 has 12 amino acids. Germline lookup yields CDR1 SGHAT and CDR2 FQNNGV.

This clone was counted between two and nine times. V and J are TRBV11-3 and TRBJ2-1; 14 nucleotides agree with TRBD2. The CDR3 runs to 17 residues. The V gene end was trimmed by 5 bases and the J gene end by 7 bases; junction bases not matched to a gene: 10. Per the germline V gene, CDR1 is SGHNT and CDR2 is YENEEA. CDR3 region: CASSPRLAGGLVNEQFF. As DNA, the CDR3 is TGTGCCAGCAGCCCCCGACTAGCGGGGGGGCTAGTTAATGAGCAGTTCTTC.

This clone was observed a handful of times. The chain carries TRBV6-6 and TRBJ1-5; D unclear. V was clipped by 7 bases and J by 7 bases, with 14 bases between them. CDR3 size: 13 residues. The germline CDR1 and CDR2 sequences are MNHNY and SVGAGI (reference sequence). The CDR3, as DNA: TGTGCCAGCACCATTTTAACGGGACAGCCCCAGCATTTT. Translation gives CASTILTGQPQHF.

This rearrangement joins TRBV13 to TRBJ1-4; tentative D call: TRBD1 (6 bases). Germline lookup yields CDR1 PRHDT and CDR2 FYEKMQ (reference sequence). Trimming removed 2 bases at V and 0 bases at J, with 16 bases between. The CDR3 totals 18 residues. As DNA, the CDR3 is TGTGCCAGCAGCTTATTATCAGGGGCGGGTGCAACTAATGAAAAACTGTTTTTT. It encodes CASSLLSGAGATNEKLFF.

The rearrangement joins TRBV27 to TRBJ2-6; 10 bases fit TRBD1. Germline V gives CDR1 MNHEY, CDR2 SMNVEV (reference sequence). V was clipped by 5 bases and J by 2 bases; unmatched bases: 6. The CDR3 extends over 17 amino acids. DNA for the CDR3: TGTGCCAGCAGTCCCCGACAGGGGGCGCCTGGGGCCAACGTCCTGACTTTC. It specifies CASSPRQGAPGANVLTF.

This clone has a single count. This rearrangement joins TRBV11-1 to TRBJ2-7; TRBD1 agrees at 7 bases. The CDR3 extends over 16 amino acids. The ends lost 1 base at V and 6 bases at J; junction bases unmatched: 12. Germline V gene data show CDR1 as SGHAT and CDR2 as FQDESV (reference sequence). CDR3 sequence reads: CASSLEGTALPGEQYF. In nucleotides, the CDR3 is TGTGCCAGCAGCTTAGAGGGGACAGCCCTCCCGGGCGAGCAGTACTTC.

V is TRBV3-1 (or the pseudogene TRBV3-2) and J is TRBJ2-7, with 11 bases aligning to TRBD2. The CDR3 is 17 residues long. V lost 4 bases, J lost 0 bases, and 8 bases stayed unmatched. Per the germline V gene, CDR1 is LGHDT and CDR2 is YNNKEL (reference sequence). CDR3 sequence reads: CASSPGLAGLSSYEQYF. In nucleotides, the CDR3 is TGTGCCAGCAGCCCCGGACTAGCGGGTCTCTCCTCCTACGAGCAGTACTTC.

The J gene is TRBJ2-7, the V gene TRBV23-1; 8 nucleotides agree with TRBD1. TRBV23-1 is known as an ORF, though its function is uncertain. With V trimmed by 4 bases and J by 5 bases, 10 bases remained unmatched. The CDR3 runs to 15 residues. The CDR3 loop is CASSPIRTGFNEQYF. The CDR3 region has the DNA TGCGCCAGCAGTCCCATTAGGACAGGGTTTAACGAGCAGTACTTC.

The rearrangement joins TRBV29-1 to TRBJ2-3; 9 bases map to TRBD1. In germline, CDR1 is SQVTM, CDR2 ANQGSEA. The CDR3 has 14 amino acids. The V gene end was trimmed by 6 bases and the J gene end by 6 bases; junction bases not matched to a gene: 10. Here the CDR3 reads CSVPGTGRSDTQYF. The CDR3 DNA reads TGCAGCGTCCCCGGGACAGGGAGGTCCGATACGCAGTATTTT.

CDR3 sequence (DNA): TGCGCCAGCAGCTACAGGGTACAAGAGACCCAGTACTTC. Translated: CASSYRVQETQYF. V gene TRBV4-1 combines with J gene TRBJ2-5; perhaps TRBD1 as D (6 bases). The CDR3 covers 13 residues. Per the germline V gene, CDR1 is MGHRA and CDR2 is YSYEKL. The ends were cut back, 5 bases at V and 2 bases at J, with 9 bases in the middle.

CDR3 in amino acids: CASNSPDTEAFF. CDR3 nucleotide sequence: TGTGCCAGCAACTCCCCCGACACTGAAGCTTTCTTT. The chain links TRBV2 to TRBJ1-1; no clear D. Germline CDR1 SNHLY, CDR2 FYNNEI. With 7 bases removed from V and 3 bases from J, the gap between germline ends came to 9 bases. The CDR3 sequence is 12 residues long.

The chain employs TRBV4-1 and TRBJ2-7; 13 nucleotides agree with TRBD2. Germline CDR1 MGHRA, CDR2 YSYEKL. The ends lost 2 bases at V and 6 bases at J; junction bases unmatched: 4. This CDR3 is built from 15 residues. CDR3 sequence: CASSQTGTSGIEQYF. The CDR3 DNA is TGCGCCAGCAGCCAAACCGGGACTAGCGGGATCGAGCAGTACTTC.

The rearrangement joins TRBV7-8 to TRBJ1-5; D is ambiguous. CDR1 and CDR2 (germline): SGHVS, FQNEAQ. V was pared by 3 bases and J by 7 bases, with 25 bases between. The CDR3 is 18 residues long. CDR3 residues: CASSFLPTATLETQPQHF. The CDR3, as DNA: TGTGCCAGCAGCTTTTTGCCCACAGCCACCTTGGAAACCCAGCCCCAGCATTTT.

This clone was picked up a small number of times. V gene TRBV2 combines with J gene TRBJ1-1, with 9 bases matching TRBD1. The germline gives CDR1 SNHLY, CDR2 FYNNEI. The CDR3 totals 14 residues. The V and J ends lost 9 bases and 1 base, in that order; junction bases with no gene match: 6. Here the CDR3 reads CASWTGEGNTEAFF. Here the CDR3 DNA reads TGTGCCAGTTGGACAGGGGAGGGGAACACTGAAGCTTTCTTT.

Turning to this clone: The sample contains more than one DNA sequence encoding this CDR3. The chain couples TRBV7-9 to TRBJ1-5, with 7 bases matching TRBD1. The length of the CDR3 is 14 residues. With 5 bases clipped from V and 5 bases from J, the junction kept 6 bases outside the gene matches. CDR1 and CDR2 (germline): SEHNR, FQNEAQ (reference sequence). CDR3 residues: CASSLGQAYQPQHF. As DNA, the CDR3 is TGTGCCAGCAGCCTAGGACAGGCCTATCAGCCCCAGCATTTT.

The chain uses TRBV6-5 and TRBJ2-7; tentative D call: TRBD1 (6 bases). Germline assignment: CDR1 MNHEY and CDR2 SVGAGI. V lost 5 bases, J lost 0 bases, and 14 bases lay in between. The CDR3 length is 15 residues. CDR3: CASSHRQVGSYEQYF. The CDR3 DNA follows: TGTGCCAGCAGTCATCGACAGGTGGGCTCCTACGAGCAGTACTTC.

The chain couples TRBV6-5 to TRBJ1-1, with 8 bases aligning to TRBD1. CDR3 length: 15 residues. V gave up 0 bases and J gave up 1 base; unmatched junction bases: 1. Germline V gene lookup returns CDR1 MNHEY and CDR2 SVGAGI. DNA for the CDR3: TGTGCCAGCAGTTACTCGGGGACAGGGAACACTGAAGCTTTCTTT. Its protein is CASSYSGTGNTEAFF.

V and J are TRBV28 and TRBJ1-2; 7 positions agree with TRBD1. The germline V gene has CDR1 MDHEN and CDR2 SYDVKM. The CDR3 loop spans 12 amino acids. With 10 bases clipped from V and 4 bases from J, the junction kept 6 bases outside the gene matches. This CDR3 is CATTQGFYGYTF. The CDR3, as DNA: TGTGCCACCACACAGGGGTTCTATGGCTACACCTTC.

The rearrangement uses TRBV3-1 (or the pseudogene TRBV3-2) and TRBJ1-2, with TRBD1 matching 7 bases. The V gene end was trimmed by 2 bases and the J gene end by 3 bases; junction bases not matched to a gene: 6. CDR3 length: 15 amino acids. The germline gives CDR1 LGHDT, CDR2 YNNKEL (reference sequence). The CDR3, as DNA: TGTGCCAGCAGCCAACGACAGGGTTCTTACTATGGCTACACCTTC. Residues: CASSQRQGSYYGYTF.

This chain joins TRBV28 and TRBJ2-7; TRBD2 agrees at 14 bases. J gave up 0 bases and V 3 bases, and 4 bases lay outside the gene matches. This CDR3 is 17 amino acids long. Germline lookup yields CDR1 MDHEN and CDR2 SYDVKM. CDR3 region: CASSLGTSGGLSYEQYF. CDR3 DNA: TGTGCCAGCAGTTTGGGGACTAGCGGGGGCCTCTCCTACGAGCAGTACTTC.